A single sample gave rise to the 9 T cell receptor beta chains below, sequenced in a study of T cells in Graves' hyperthyroidism and ophthalmopathy. What was amplified from RNA transcripts were TCR beta CDR3 regions. Primed by the HTBI set, a first-round RT-PCR was run on the TCR CDR3. MiXCR was run by TCRdb on the multiplex PCR reads, yielding one entry per CDR3 protein. Of around 450,000 distinct CDR3 sequences listed, around 14% were seen once; the top ten hold about 14%. Sequencing was carried out using blood. These receptors originate from a woman aged 18-35 years with Graves' hyperthyroidism.

The V gene is TRBV12-3 or TRBV12-4, the J gene TRBJ1-3; maybe TRBD1 (6 bases). This CDR3 has 14 amino acids. V was cut by 6 bases and J by 4 bases, with 13 bases left in between. CDR3: CASRPSGEGNTIYF. The CDR3 nucleotides read TGTGCCAGCAGACCTTCAGGGGAGGGAAACACCATATATTTT.

This clonotype was counted ten times or more. J is TRBJ1-1 and V is TRBV11-2; no clear D gene. Trimming shortened V by 8 bases and J by 7 bases, and 8 bases separated the two germline ends. Germline assignment: CDR1 SGHAT and CDR2 FQNNGV. This CDR3 comprises 10 residues. CDR3 in DNA: TGTGCCAGCGGCGACGGTGAAGCTTTCTTT. It is translated as CASGDGEAFF.

This clonotype was picked up a small number of times. J is TRBJ2-3 and V is TRBV5-8, with D perhaps given as TRBD1 or TRBD2 (5 bases each). Between the trimmed V and J ends, which lost 6 bases and 2 bases, there was a span of 13 bases. This CDR3 has 14 residues. Germline CDR1 SGHTS, CDR2 YDEGEE. This CDR3 reads CASILPGHTDTQYF. Here the CDR3 DNA reads TGTGCCAGCATCCTCCCGGGGCACACAGATACGCAGTATTTT.

The chain links TRBV4-3 to TRBJ2-3; D may be TRBD1 or TRBD2 (5 bases each). The CDR3 totals 15 residues. The V end lost 0 bases, the J end lost 2 bases, and 9 bases lay between the germline ends. Germline loops: CDR1 LGHNA, CDR2 YSLEER. The CDR3 nucleotides are TGCGCCAGCAGCCAAGAAGGGGACGTCACAGATACGCAGTATTTT. Amino acids: CASSQEGDVTDTQYF.

This sequence joins TRBV4-1 and TRBJ2-6; D gene unclear. The germline CDR1 and CDR2 sequences are MGHRA and YSYEKL. The CDR3 is made up of 19 amino acids. V lost 4 bases, J lost 0 bases, and 19 bases lay in between. Here the CDR3 DNA reads TGCGCCAGCAGCCTCCTTGGCGCGGTTACTCCCTCTGGGGCCAACGTCCTGACTTTC. Translated, it gives CASSLLGAVTPSGANVLTF.

A remark on this clonotype: This may be a read error, as it is one base from a much larger clone. The conserved closing phenylalanine or tryptophan is absent in this CDR3, likely reflecting a read error. This chain uses TRBV5-1 with TRBJ2-1; D is uncertain. CDR1 and CDR2 (germline): SGHRS, YFSETQ. The V end lost 5 bases, the J end lost 0 bases, and 6 bases lay between the germline ends. This CDR3 region has 13 residues. The CDR3 nucleotides read TGCGCCAGCAGGACGGACTCCTACAATGAGCAGTTCTCC. It yields the protein CASRTDSYNEQFS.

This chain connects TRBV6-5 to TRBJ2-1; 10 nucleotides agree with TRBD1. V lost 4 bases to trimming and J lost 7 bases; unmatched junction nucleotides: 16. Germline loops: CDR1 MNHEY, CDR2 SVGAGI. This CDR3 has 18 amino acids. The CDR3 loop is CASSSGTGAFRTRNEQFF. In DNA, the CDR3 is TGTGCCAGCAGTTCCGGGACAGGGGCCTTCCGAACTAGAAATGAGCAGTTCTTC.

The V call is TRBV19, the J call TRBJ2-4; D is perhaps TRBD1 or TRBD2 (5 bases each). The germline gives CDR1 LNHDA, CDR2 SQIVND (reference sequence). Between the trimmed V and J ends, which lost 4 bases and 9 bases, there was a span of 22 bases. The length of the CDR3 is 16 residues. CDR3 coding DNA: TGTGCCAGTAGTACCCCCATTGACAGCGGTTTCGGCATTCAGTACTTC. It codes for CASSTPIDSGFGIQYF.

This clonotype was recorded a few times. The chain links TRBV9 to TRBJ1-2; unclear D gene. This CDR3 contains 14 residues. The V and J ends lost 2 bases and 0 bases respectively, with 8 bases between them. Per the germline V gene, CDR1 is SGDLS and CDR2 is YYNGEE. CDR3 amino acids: CASSVSGTNYGYTF. As DNA, the CDR3 is TGTGCCAGCAGCGTCTCAGGAACTAACTATGGCTACACCTTC. The whole variable domain, filled in from reference TRBV9 and TRBJ1-2, reads DSGVTQTPKHLITATGQRVTLRCSPRSGDLSVYWYQQSLDQGLQFLIQYYNGEERAKGNILERFSAQQFPDLHSELNLSSLELGDSALYFCASSVSGTNYGYTFGSGTRLTVV.